The 26 T cell receptor beta chains in this list originate from one sample, sequenced in a study of cytomegalovirus exposure and HLA in healthy donors. Primers: 60 Vbeta forward and 13 Jbeta reverse. Sequencing used immunoSEQ multiplex PCR; TCRdb keeps in-frame clones, though not all of them. Of around 130,000 clones listed, more than 65% are singletons. Input material: PBMCs. Every receptor here comes from a man aged 18 to 30 in good health and CMV-seropositive.

The CDR3, as DNA: TGTGCCAGCAGCGACCCGGGACTTTCCACAGATACGCAGTATTTT. It specifies CASSDPGLSTDTQYF. J is TRBJ2-3 and V is TRBV6-5; tentative D call: TRBD2 (6 bases). The germline V gene encodes CDR1 MNHEY and CDR2 SVGAGI. V was pared by 6 bases and J by 2 bases, with 15 bases between. CDR3 size: 15 residues.

The chain uses TRBV29-1 and TRBJ2-7; 7 bases are shared with TRBD1. CDR1 and CDR2 (germline): SQVTM, ANQGSEA. The trim removed 7 bases at V and 6 bases at J, leaving 9 bases unmatched. The CDR3 has 12 residues. The CDR3 is CSAQNRGGEQYF. The CDR3 DNA is TGCAGCGCCCAAAACAGGGGCGGCGAGCAGTACTTC.

This rearrangement joins TRBV5-1 to TRBJ1-2, with 7 bases lining up with TRBD1. The J segment lost 5 bases and the V segment lost 4 bases, leaving 5 bases of the junction unmatched. The CDR3 sequence is 13 residues long. Per the germline V gene, CDR1 is SGHRS and CDR2 is YFSETQ. The CDR3 coding sequence is TGCGCCAGCAGCCCTGGGACAGAGTATGGCTACACCTTC. Translation: CASSPGTEYGYTF.

The V call is TRBV30, the J call TRBJ1-4, with TRBD1 matching 7 bases. Looked up from germline, CDR1 is GTSNPN and CDR2 is SVGIG (reference sequence). Trimming removed 7 bases from V and 7 bases from J; junction bases left unmatched: 12. CDR3 length: 14 amino acids. The CDR3 DNA reads as TGTGCCTTCAACGCAGGGGGAGTTAGTGAAAAACTGTTTTTT. Translation: CAFNAGGVSEKLFF.

The V call is TRBV19, the J call TRBJ1-3; D might be TRBD1 (6 bases). Germline V gives CDR1 LNHDA, CDR2 SQIVND (reference sequence). Trimming removed 3 bases at V and 4 bases at J, with 19 bases between. This CDR3 is built from 17 residues. CDR3 sequence reads: CASSIPPGGFKGNTIYF. The CDR3 nucleotides read TGTGCCAGTAGTATCCCCCCGGGGGGCTTTAAGGGAAACACCATATATTTT.

This chain connects TRBV5-6 to TRBJ1-5, with unresolved D. The CDR3 loop spans 17 amino acids. Trimming took 3 bases from V and 5 from J, leaving 21 bases between them. Per germline, CDR1 SGHDT and CDR2 YYEEEE. The CDR3 bases are TGTGCCAGCAGCTCCGGCGGCACGCCATCTTTCTATCAGCCCCAGCATTTT. It translates to CASSSGGTPSFYQPQHF.

This clone was observed a handful of times. Other DNA sequences in the sample encode the same CDR3. This chain joins TRBV9 and TRBJ1-1; D is undetermined. V lost 1 base and J lost 2, with 9 bases in between. CDR1 is SGDLS and CDR2 is YYNGEE in the germline V gene. The CDR3 contains 14 residues. CDR3 sequence: CASSVKYSNTEAFF. The CDR3 nucleotides are TGTGCCAGCAGCGTAAAATACAGCAACACTGAAGCTTTCTTT. The full variable domain, completed using reference TRBV9 and TRBJ1-1, is DSGVTQTPKHLITATGQRVTLRCSPRSGDLSVYWYQQSLDQGLQFLIQYYNGEERAKGNILERFSAQQFPDLHSELNLSSLELGDSALYFCASSVKYSNTEAFFGQGTRLTVV.

The CDR3: CASSPQVAGGINGYTF. The DNA of the CDR3 is TGTGCCAGCAGCCCCCAAGTAGCAGGGGGCATTAATGGCTACACCTTC. The gene calls are TRBV7-2 and TRBJ1-2; 8 bases line up with TRBD1. After removal of 5 bases from V and 6 bases from J, the junction contained 14 bases not matched to a gene. This CDR3 contains 16 residues. Germline CDR1 reads SGHTA; CDR2 reads FQGNSA.

The chain has TRBV27 and TRBJ2-1; 7 positions match TRBD2. Losses at the gene ends were 7 bases for V and 6 bases for J; bases not matched to a gene: 9. Germline lookup yields CDR1 MNHEY and CDR2 SMNVEV (reference sequence). CDR3 length equals 14 residues. CDR3: CASKRGLTGNEQFF. In DNA, the CDR3 is TGTGCCAGCAAGCGGGGACTAACGGGCAATGAGCAGTTCTTC.

The chain has TRBV19 and TRBJ2-7; D ambiguous. CDR3 length equals 14 residues. V was trimmed by 6 bases and J by 0 bases, leaving 12 bases between them. Germline V gene lookup returns CDR1 LNHDA and CDR2 SQIVND (reference sequence). The CDR3 loop reads CASSSSPGSYEQYF. The DNA for the CDR3 is TGTGCCAGTAGCTCGTCACCGGGCTCCTACGAGCAGTACTTC. The whole variable domain, remainder taken from reference TRBV19 and TRBJ2-7, is DGGITQSPKYLFRKEGQNVTLSCEQNLNHDAMYWYRQDPGQGLRLIYYSQIVNDFQKGDIAEGYSVSREKKESFPLTVTSAQKNPTAFYLCASSSSPGSYEQYFGPGTRLTVT.

The genes are TRBV18 and TRBJ1-2; D uncertain. The V gene lost 3 bases and the J gene lost 4 bases, with 9 bases spanning the gap. Germline V gene data show CDR1 as KGHSH and CDR2 as LQKENI. This CDR3 spans 13 amino acids. The CDR3 protein is CASSPSQAYGYTF. CDR3 nucleotide sequence: TGTGCCAGCTCACCGAGCCAGGCCTATGGCTACACCTTC.

This clone was seen just once. The J gene is TRBJ2-2, the V gene TRBV11-3; TRBD2 matches at 10 bases. V shed 1 base, J shed 4 bases, and the junction held 6 bases outside the gene matches. The length of the CDR3 is 17 residues. Germline CDR1 SGHNT, CDR2 YENEEA. The CDR3 sequence: CASSLGPERGGTGELFF. The CDR3, as DNA: TGTGCCAGCAGCTTAGGGCCGGAGCGGGGGGGCACCGGGGAGCTGTTTTTT.

This clone was picked up a small number of times. The rearrangement uses TRBV5-1 and TRBJ2-5; TRBD2 is a possible D gene (6 bases). The germline gives CDR1 SGHRS, CDR2 YFSETQ. The CDR3 consists of 15 residues. V lost 3 bases to trimming and J lost 5 bases, with 17 bases between them. The CDR3 reads CASSSAGLRGETQYF. DNA of the CDR3: TGCGCCAGCAGCTCGGCGGGACTCCGTGGGGAGACCCAGTACTTC.

Turning to this clone: Other nucleotide sequences in the sample specify the same CDR3. The V gene is TRBV19, the J gene TRBJ2-5, with TRBD2 matching 12 bases. The V segment lost 5 bases and the J segment 4 bases; nucleotides outside the gene matches: 8. The CDR3 totals 16 residues. Germline values: CDR1 LNHDA, CDR2 SQIVND (reference sequence). CDR3 bases: TGTGCCAGTAGTCCCCAGACTAGCGGGGGAAGAGAGACCCAGTACTTC. Residues: CASSPQTSGGRETQYF.

The chain links TRBV29-1 to TRBJ1-5; TRBD1 matches at 7 bases. The CDR3 contains 13 residues. Germline loops: CDR1 SQVTM, CDR2 ANQGSEA. The CDR3 nucleotides are TGCAACGTATCGACAGGGCTAAATCAGCCCCAGCATTTT. It codes for CNVSTGLNQPQHF.

The rearrangement links TRBV5-1 to TRBJ2-1; perhaps TRBD1 as D (6 bases). Trimming removed 4 bases at V and 2 bases at J, with 16 bases between. CDR1 is SGHRS, CDR2 YFSETQ, per germline. The CDR3 sequence is 16 residues long. The CDR3 DNA sequence: TGCGCCAGCAGCAAGGCGGACAGCCCCCCCTACAATGAGCAGTTCTTC. Its protein is CASSKADSPPYNEQFF.

CDR3 loop: CASSLSGGDTSRQPQHF. For the CDR3, the DNA is TGTGCCAGCAGTTTATCGGGAGGGGATACCTCCCGGCAGCCCCAGCATTTT. This chain links TRBV27 with TRBJ1-5, with TRBD1 as a possible D gene (5 bases). Germline V gene sequence: CDR1 MNHEY, CDR2 SMNVEV (reference sequence). V dropped 0 bases and J dropped 7 bases, with 19 bases sitting between them. CDR3 length: 17 amino acids.

The V and J genes are TRBV10-3 and TRBJ1-5, with D tentatively TRBD1 (6 bases). Germline lookup yields CDR1 ENHRY and CDR2 SYGVKD. Between the trimmed V and J ends, which lost 2 bases and 3 bases, there was a span of 11 bases. The CDR3 is 15 amino acids. The CDR3 loop is CAISEGGQVNQPQHF. CDR3 nucleotide sequence: TGTGCCATCAGTGAGGGGGGACAAGTCAATCAGCCCCAGCATTTT.

The rearrangement links TRBV7-9 to TRBJ1-1, with D maybe TRBD1 (6 bases). The germline CDR1 and CDR2 sequences are SEHNR and FQNEAQ (reference sequence). V lost 5 bases, J lost 5 bases, and 12 bases lay in between. This CDR3 is 13 amino acids long. CDR3 sequence reads: CASSTAQGTEAFF. DNA of the CDR3: TGTGCCAGCAGCACCGCACAGGGAACTGAAGCTTTCTTT.

This chain connects TRBV7-3 to TRBJ2-1, with 7 bases lining up with TRBD2. V dropped 5 bases and J dropped 5; count of bases not matched to a gene: 21. CDR1 and CDR2 from the germline V gene are SGHTA and FQGTGA. CDR3 length: 19 residues. The CDR3 DNA reads as TGTGCCAGCAGCCCGCGGGGCCTTCAACTAGCGATTGGGGACAATGAGCAGTTCTTC. As protein: CASSPRGLQLAIGDNEQFF.

A few counts support this clone. The chain links TRBV5-6 to TRBJ2-3, with TRBD1 identical over 8 bases. J lost 4 bases, V lost 5 bases, and 6 bases had no gene match. This CDR3 is built from 14 residues. Germline CDR1 is SGHDT and CDR2 is YYEEEE. The CDR3 loop reads CASSRDRPADTQYF. For the CDR3, the DNA is TGTGCCAGCAGTCGGGACAGGCCGGCAGATACGCAGTATTTT.

The chain uses TRBV18 and TRBJ1-2; 9 bases line up with TRBD1. Germline-derived CDR1 and CDR2 are KGHSH and LQKENI. The junction had 8 bases not matched to a gene; V was cut back by 1 base and J by 5 bases. CDR3 length equals 16 residues. The CDR3 DNA follows: TGTGCCAGCTCACCACTGGGACAGGGCTTTGATTATGGCTACACCTTC. Amino acid sequence: CASSPLGQGFDYGYTF.

The chain joins TRBV29-1 to TRBJ1-1; the D is unclear. Germline CDR1 and CDR2: SQVTM and ANQGSEA. This CDR3 region has 13 residues. Trimming cost V 4 bases and J 3 bases, with 12 bases left between them. This CDR3 reads CSVVRHLHTEAFF. The CDR3 DNA reads as TGCAGCGTTGTAAGACACCTACACACTGAAGCTTTCTTT.

The gene calls are TRBV10-3 and TRBJ2-3; 10 positions match TRBD2. This CDR3 spans 17 amino acids. Germline CDR1 reads ENHRY; CDR2 reads SYGVKD. V shed 5 bases, J shed 2 bases, and the junction held 10 bases outside the gene matches. The CDR3 bases are TGTGCCATCAGTCGGAGCCAGACTAGCGGGTACACAGATACGCAGTATTTT. Translating it yields CAISRSQTSGYTDTQYF.

The chain carries TRBV5-1 and TRBJ1-3; a possible D gene is TRBD1 (6 bases). CDR3 length: 14 residues. V shed 4 bases and J shed 0 bases, with 8 bases lying between them. CDR1 and CDR2 from the germline V gene are SGHRS and YFSETQ. The CDR3 DNA follows: TGCGCCAGCAGCGGGACATCCTCTGGAAACACCATATATTTT. Translating gives CASSGTSSGNTIYF.

This clone was found once. The chain combines TRBV5-1 with TRBJ2-7; TRBD1 matches 9 bases. The germline V gene encodes CDR1 SGHRS and CDR2 YFSETQ. V was clipped by 2 bases and J by 1 base; unmatched bases: 7. The CDR3 extends over 16 amino acids. The CDR3 nucleotides are TGCGCCAGCAGCTTACCTCGGGACAGGGCGTCCTACGAGCAGTACTTC. Protein product: CASSLPRDRASYEQYF.